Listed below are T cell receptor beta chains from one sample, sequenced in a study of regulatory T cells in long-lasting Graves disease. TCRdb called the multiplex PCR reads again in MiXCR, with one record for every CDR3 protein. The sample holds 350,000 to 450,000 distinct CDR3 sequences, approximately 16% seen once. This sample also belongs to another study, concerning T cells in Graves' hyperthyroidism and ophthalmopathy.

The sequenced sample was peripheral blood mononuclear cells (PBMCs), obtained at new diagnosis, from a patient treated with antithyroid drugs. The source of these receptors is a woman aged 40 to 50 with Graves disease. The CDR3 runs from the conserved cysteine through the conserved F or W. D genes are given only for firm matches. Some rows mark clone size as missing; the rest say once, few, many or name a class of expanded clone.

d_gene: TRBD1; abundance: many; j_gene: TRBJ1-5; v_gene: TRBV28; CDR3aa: CASSPGTGISNQPQHF; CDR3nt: TGTGCCAGCAGTCCCGGGACAGGGATTAGCAATCAGCCCCAGCATTTT
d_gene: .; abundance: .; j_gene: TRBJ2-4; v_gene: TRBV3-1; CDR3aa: CASSHGGIQYF; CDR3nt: TGTGCCAGCAGCCATGGGGGCATTCAGTACTTC
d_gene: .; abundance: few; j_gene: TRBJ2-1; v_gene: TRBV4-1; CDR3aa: CASSHRDDAYNEQFF; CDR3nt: TGCGCCAGCAGCCACCGAGATGACGCCTACAATGAGCAGTTCTTC
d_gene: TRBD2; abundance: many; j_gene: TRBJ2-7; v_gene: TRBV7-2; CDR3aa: CASRKRLAGLNYEQYF; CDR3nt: TGTGCCAGCAGAAAGCGACTAGCGGGACTTAACTACGAGCAGTACTTC
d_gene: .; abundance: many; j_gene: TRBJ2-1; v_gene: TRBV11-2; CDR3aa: CASSHGSGYNEQFF; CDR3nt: TGTGCCAGCAGCCACGGCAGCGGTTACAATGAGCAGTTCTTC
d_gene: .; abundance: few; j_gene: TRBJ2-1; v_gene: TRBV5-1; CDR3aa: CASSSWGDTGGGKQFF; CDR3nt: TGCGCCAGCAGCTCTTGGGGGGACACCGGAGGGGGGAAGCAGTTCTTC
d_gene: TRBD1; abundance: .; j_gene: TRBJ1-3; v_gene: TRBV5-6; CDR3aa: CASSLQGALGNTIYF; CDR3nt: TGTGCCAGCAGCCTACAGGGGGCGCTTGGAAACACCATATATTTT
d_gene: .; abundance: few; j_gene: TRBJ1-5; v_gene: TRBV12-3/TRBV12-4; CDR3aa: CASSLMGPGQPQHF; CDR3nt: TGTGCCAGCAGTTTAATGGGGCCGGGGCAGCCCCAGCATTTT
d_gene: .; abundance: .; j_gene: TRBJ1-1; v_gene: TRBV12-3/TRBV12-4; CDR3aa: CASSSGAGTEAFF; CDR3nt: TGTGCCAGCAGCTCTGGAGCGGGGACTGAAGCTTTCTTT
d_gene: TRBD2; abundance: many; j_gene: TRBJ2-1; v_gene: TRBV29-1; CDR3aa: CSAQGMGGGYNEQFF; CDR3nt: TGCAGCGCTCAAGGAATGGGGGGGGGTTACAATGAGCAGTTCTTC
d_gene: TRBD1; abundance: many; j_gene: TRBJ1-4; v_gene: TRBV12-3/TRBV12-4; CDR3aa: CASSPVPGQGRGHNEKLFF; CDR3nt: TGTGCCAGCAGTCCAGTCCCGGGACAGGGAAGGGGGCATAATGAAAAACTGTTTTTT
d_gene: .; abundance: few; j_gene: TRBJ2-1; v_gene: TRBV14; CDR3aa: CASSQEPWRDYNEQFF; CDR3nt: TGTGCCAGCAGCCAAGAGCCTTGGCGGGATTACAATGAGCAGTTCTTC
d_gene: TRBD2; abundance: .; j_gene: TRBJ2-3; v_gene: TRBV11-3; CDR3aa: CASSSLDPGLAELDTQYF; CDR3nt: TGTGCCAGCAGTTCACTCGACCCGGGACTAGCGGAATTAGATACGCAGTATTTT